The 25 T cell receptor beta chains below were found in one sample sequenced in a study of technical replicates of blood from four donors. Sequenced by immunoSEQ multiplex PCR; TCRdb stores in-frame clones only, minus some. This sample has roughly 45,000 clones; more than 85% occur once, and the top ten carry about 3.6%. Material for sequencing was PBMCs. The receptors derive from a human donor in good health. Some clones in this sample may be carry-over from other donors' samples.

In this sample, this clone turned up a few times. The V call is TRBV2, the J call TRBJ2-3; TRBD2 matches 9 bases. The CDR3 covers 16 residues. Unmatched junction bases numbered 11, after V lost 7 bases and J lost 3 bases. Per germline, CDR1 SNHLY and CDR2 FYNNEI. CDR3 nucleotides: TGTGCCAGCAAACTAGCTGGGACTAGCAGTACAGATACGCAGTATTTT. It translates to CASKLAGTSSTDTQYF.

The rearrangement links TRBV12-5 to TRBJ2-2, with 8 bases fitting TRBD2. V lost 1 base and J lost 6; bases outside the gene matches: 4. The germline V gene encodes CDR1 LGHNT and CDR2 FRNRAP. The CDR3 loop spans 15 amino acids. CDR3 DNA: TGTGCTAGTGGTTTGGATTACGGGGGGGCCGGGGAGCTGTTTTTT. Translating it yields CASGLDYGGAGELFF. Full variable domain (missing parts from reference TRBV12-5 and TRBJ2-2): DARVTQTPRHKVTEMGQEVTMRCQPILGHNTVFWYRQTMMQGLELLAYFRNRAPLDDSGMPKDRFSAEMPDATLATLKIQPSEPRDSAVYFCASGLDYGGAGELFFGEGSRLTVL.

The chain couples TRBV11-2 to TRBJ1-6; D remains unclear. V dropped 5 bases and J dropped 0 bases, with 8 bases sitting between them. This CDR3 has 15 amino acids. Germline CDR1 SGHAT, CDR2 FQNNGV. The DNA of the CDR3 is TGTGCCAGCAGCCAAGGGAGCTCCTATAATTCACCCCTCCACTTT. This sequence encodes CASSQGSSYNSPLHF.

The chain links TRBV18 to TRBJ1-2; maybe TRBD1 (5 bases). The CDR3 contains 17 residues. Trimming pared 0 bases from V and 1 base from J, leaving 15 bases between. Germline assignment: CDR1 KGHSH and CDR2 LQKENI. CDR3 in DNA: TGTGCCAGCTCACCACCGGGCAGGGTCGGTCTTAACTATGGCTACACCTTC. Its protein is CASSPPGRVGLNYGYTF.

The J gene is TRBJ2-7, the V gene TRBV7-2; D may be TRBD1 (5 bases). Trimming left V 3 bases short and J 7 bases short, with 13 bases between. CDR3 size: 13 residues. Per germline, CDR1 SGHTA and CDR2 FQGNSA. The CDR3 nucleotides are TGTGCCAGCAGCTTCGCCGGGCCAGGGGAGCAGTACTTC. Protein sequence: CASSFAGPGEQYF.

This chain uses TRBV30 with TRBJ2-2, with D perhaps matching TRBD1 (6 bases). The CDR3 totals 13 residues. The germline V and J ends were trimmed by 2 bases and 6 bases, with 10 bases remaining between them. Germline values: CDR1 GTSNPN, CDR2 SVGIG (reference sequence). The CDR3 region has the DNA TGTGCCTGGAGTTCAGGGGTAGCCGGGGAGCTGTTTTTT. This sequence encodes CAWSSGVAGELFF.

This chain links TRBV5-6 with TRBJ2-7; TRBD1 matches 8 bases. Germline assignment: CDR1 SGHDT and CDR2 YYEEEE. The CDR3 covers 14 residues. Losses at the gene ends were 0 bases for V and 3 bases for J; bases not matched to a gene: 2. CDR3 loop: CASSLVGTGYEQYF. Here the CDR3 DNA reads TGTGCCAGCAGCTTGGTAGGGACAGGCTACGAGCAGTACTTC. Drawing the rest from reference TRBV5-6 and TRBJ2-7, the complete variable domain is DAGVTQSPTHLIKTRGQQVTLRCSPKSGHDTVSWYQQALGQGPQFIFQYYEEEERQRGNFPDRFSGHQFPNYSSELNVNALLLGDSALYLCASSLVGTGYEQYFGPGTRLTVT.

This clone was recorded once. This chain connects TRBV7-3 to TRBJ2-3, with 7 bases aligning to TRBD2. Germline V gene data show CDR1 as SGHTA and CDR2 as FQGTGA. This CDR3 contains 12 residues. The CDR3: CVPAGLRDTQYF. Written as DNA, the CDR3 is TGTGTCCCAGCGGGGTTAAGAGATACGCAGTATTTT. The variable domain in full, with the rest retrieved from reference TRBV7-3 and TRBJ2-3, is GAGVSQTPSNKVTEKGKYVELRCDPISGHTALYWYRQSLGQGPEFLIYFQGTGAADDSGLPNDRFFAVRPEGSVSTLKIQRTERGDSAVYLCVPAGLRDTQYFGPGTRLTVL.

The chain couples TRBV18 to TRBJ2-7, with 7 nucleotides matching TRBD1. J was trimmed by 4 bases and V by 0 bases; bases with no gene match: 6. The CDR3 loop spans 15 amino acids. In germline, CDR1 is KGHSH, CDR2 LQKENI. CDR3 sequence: CASSPPRGQTYEQYF. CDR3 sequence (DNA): TGTGCCAGCTCACCACCGAGGGGACAGACATACGAGCAGTACTTC.

The CDR3 nucleotides are TGTGCCAGCAGCTTGCAACTAGCGGCCTACAATGAGCAGTTCTTC. Its protein is CASSLQLAAYNEQFF. The chain has TRBV5-6 and TRBJ2-1; 8 nucleotides match TRBD2. The CDR3 runs 15 residues. With V trimmed by 1 base and J by 2 bases, 2 bases remained unmatched. CDR1 is SGHDT, CDR2 YYEEEE, per germline.

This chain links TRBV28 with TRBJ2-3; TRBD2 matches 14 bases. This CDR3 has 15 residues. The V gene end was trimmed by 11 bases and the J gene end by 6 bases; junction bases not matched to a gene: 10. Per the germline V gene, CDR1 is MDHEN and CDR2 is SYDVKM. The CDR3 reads CAPPPGLAGDDTQYF. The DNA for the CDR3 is TGTGCCCCGCCCCCGGGACTAGCGGGAGATGATACGCAGTATTTT.

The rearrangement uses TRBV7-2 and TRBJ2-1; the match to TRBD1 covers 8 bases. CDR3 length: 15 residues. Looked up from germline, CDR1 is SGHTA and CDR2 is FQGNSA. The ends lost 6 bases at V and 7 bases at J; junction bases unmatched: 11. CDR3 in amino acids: CASSFGQGWGNEQFF. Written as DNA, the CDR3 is TGTGCCAGCAGTTTCGGACAGGGCTGGGGGAATGAGCAGTTCTTC.

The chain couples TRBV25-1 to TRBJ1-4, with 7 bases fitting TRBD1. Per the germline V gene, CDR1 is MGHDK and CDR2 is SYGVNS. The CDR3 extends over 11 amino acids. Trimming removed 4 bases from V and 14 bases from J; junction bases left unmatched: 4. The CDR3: CASSGDSRLFF. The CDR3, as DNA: TGTGCCAGCAGTGGGGACAGTCGGCTGTTTTTT. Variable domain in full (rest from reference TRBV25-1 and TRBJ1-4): EADIYQTPRYLVIGTGKKITLECSQTMGHDKMYWYQQDPGMELHLIHYSYGVNSTEKGDLSSESTVSRIRTEHFPLTLESARPSHTSQYLCASSGDSRLFFGSGTQLSVL.

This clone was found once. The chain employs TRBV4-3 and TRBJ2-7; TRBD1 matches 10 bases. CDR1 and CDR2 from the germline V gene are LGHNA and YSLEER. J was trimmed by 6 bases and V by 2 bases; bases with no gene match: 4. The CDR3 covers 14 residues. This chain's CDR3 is CASSQRDRGSEQYF. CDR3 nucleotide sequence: TGCGCCAGCAGCCAACGGGACAGGGGTAGCGAGCAGTACTTC.

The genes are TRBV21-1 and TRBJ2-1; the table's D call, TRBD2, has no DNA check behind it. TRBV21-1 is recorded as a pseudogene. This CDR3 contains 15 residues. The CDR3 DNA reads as TGTGCCAGCAGGAGGCGGAGGAGCTCCTACAATGAGCAGTTCTTC. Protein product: CASRRRRSSYNEQFF.

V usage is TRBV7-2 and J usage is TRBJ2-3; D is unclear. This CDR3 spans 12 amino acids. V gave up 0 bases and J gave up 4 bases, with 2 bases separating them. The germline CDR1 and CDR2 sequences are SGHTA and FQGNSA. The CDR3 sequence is CASSLASDTQYF. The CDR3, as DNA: TGTGCCAGCAGCTTAGCCTCAGATACGCAGTATTTT.

The CDR3 loop reads CASSLAATGTYEQYF. The CDR3 DNA reads as TGTGCCAGCAGCTTAGCGGCGACAGGGACCTACGAGCAGTACTTC. The chain combines TRBV7-8 with TRBJ2-7, with TRBD1 matching 7 bases. CDR3 length: 15 residues. V shed 0 bases, J shed 2 bases, and the junction held 4 bases outside the gene matches. CDR1 SGHVS and CDR2 FQNEAQ come from the germline V gene.

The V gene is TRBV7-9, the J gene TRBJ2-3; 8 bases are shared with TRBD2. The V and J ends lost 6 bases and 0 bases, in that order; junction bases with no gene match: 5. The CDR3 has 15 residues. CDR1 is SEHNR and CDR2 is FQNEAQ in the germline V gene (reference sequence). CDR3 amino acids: CASSILAASTDTQYF. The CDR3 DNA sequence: TGTGCCAGCAGTATACTAGCGGCAAGCACAGATACGCAGTATTTT.

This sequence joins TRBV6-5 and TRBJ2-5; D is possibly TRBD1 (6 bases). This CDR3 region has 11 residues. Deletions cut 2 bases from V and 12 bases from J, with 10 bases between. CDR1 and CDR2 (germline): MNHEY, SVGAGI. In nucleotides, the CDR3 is TGTGCCAGCAGTTACGACGGGACAAAGTACTTC. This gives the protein CASSYDGTKYF.

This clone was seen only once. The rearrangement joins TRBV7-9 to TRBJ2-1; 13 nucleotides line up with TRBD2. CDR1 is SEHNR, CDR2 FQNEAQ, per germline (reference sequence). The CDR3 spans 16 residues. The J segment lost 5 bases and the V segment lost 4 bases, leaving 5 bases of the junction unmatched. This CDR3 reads CASSSRTSGSHNEQFF. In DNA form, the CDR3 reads TGTGCCAGCAGCTCCCGGACTAGCGGGAGTCACAATGAGCAGTTCTTC.

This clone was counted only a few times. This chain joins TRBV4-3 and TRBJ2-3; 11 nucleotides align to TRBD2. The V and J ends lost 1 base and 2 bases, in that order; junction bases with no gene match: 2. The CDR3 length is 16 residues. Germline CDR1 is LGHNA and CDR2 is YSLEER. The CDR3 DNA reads TGCGCCAGCAGCCAAGTGACTAGCGGGACCACAGATACGCAGTATTTT. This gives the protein CASSQVTSGTTDTQYF.

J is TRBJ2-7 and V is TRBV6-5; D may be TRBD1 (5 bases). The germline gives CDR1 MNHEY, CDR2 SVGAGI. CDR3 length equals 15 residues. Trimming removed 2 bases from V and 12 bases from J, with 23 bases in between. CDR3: CASSYPTDHLTRPYF. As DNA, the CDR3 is TGTGCCAGCAGTTACCCGACAGATCACCTTACCCGTCCGTACTTC.

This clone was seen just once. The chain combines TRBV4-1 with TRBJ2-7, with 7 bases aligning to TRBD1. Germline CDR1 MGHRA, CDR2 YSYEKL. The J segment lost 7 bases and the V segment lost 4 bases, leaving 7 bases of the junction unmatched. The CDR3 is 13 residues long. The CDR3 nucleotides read TGCGCCAGCAGCCGCCGACAGGGTATAGAGCAGTACTTC. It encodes CASSRRQGIEQYF.

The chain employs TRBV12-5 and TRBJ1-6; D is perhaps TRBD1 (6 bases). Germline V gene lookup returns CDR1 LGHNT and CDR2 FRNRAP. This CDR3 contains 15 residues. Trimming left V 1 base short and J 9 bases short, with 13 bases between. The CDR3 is CASGLGQAMGSPLHF. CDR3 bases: TGTGCTAGTGGTTTGGGACAGGCCATGGGTTCACCCCTCCACTTT.

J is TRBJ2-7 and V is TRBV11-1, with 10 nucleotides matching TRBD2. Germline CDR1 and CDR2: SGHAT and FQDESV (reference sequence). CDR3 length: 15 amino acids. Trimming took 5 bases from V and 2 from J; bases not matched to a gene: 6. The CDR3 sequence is CASSLLAGAAYEQYF. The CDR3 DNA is TGTGCCAGCAGCCTTCTAGCGGGGGCCGCCTACGAGCAGTACTTC. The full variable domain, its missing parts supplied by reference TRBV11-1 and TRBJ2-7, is EAEVAQSPRYKITEKSQAVAFWCDPISGHATLYWYRQILGQGPELLVQFQDESVVDDSQLPKDRFSAERLKGVDSTLKIQPAELGDSAMYLCASSLLAGAAYEQYFGPGTRLTVT.